The clone carrying this T cell receptor beta chain was seen only once. CD45RO-negative, CCR7-positively selected cells formed the naive CD8 fraction, excluding terminally differentiated effector memory CD45RA+ cells. Germline V gene sequence: CDR1 MNHEY, CDR2 SVGAGI. V trimming: 0 bases; J trimming: 7 bases; junction bases outside the gene matches: 7. The CDR3 contains 15 residues. The data stem from a study of shared clonotypes between healthy human individuals. TCRdb keeps only in-frame clones here, not all; method: immunoSEQ multiplex PCR. The sample holds about 2 million clones, about 95% seen once.

The sample was naive CD8+ T cells sorted from blood. V gene TRBV6-5 combines with J gene TRBJ1-1, with 8 bases fitting TRBD1. The receptor comes from a man aged 18 to 30 in good health. The CDR3 DNA sequence: TGTGCCAGCAGTTACTCGACAGGGGAAAGGGGTGAAGCTTTCTTT. As protein: CASSYSTGERGEAFF.